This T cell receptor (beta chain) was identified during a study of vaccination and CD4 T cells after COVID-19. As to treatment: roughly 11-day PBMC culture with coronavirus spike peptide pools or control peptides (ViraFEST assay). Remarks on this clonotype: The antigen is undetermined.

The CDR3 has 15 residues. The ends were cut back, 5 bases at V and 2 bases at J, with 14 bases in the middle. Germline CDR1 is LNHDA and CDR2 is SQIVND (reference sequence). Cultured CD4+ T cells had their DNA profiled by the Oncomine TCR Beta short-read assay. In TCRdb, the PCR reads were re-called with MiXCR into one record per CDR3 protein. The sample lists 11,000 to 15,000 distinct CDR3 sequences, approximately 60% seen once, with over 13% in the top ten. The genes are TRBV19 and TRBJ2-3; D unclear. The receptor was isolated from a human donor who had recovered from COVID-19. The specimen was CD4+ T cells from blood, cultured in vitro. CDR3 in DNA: TGTGCCAGTAGTCCCAATGGTGAGCCCACAGATACGCAGTATTTT. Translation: CASSPNGEPTDTQYF.